A selection of T cell receptor beta chains follows, all from one sample in a study of cytomegalovirus exposure and HLA in healthy donors. Sequencing was performed with immunoSEQ multiplex PCR; in TCRdb, only in-frame clones are kept and a portion is missing. Of about 220,000 clones listed, less than 85% are singletons. Material for sequencing was PBMCs. The receptor source for this set is a man aged 18-30 years in good health and CMV-seronegative. Each CDR3 is given with its conserved first and last residue. The D gene is left open where the match is weak. Some rows mark clone size as missing; the rest say once, few, many or name a class of expanded clone.

j_call v_call d_call clone_size cdr3_aa cdr3_nt
TRBJ2-3 TRBV6-5 TRBD2 NA CASSYVVAGFDTQYF TGTGCCAGCAGTTACGTAGTAGCGGGATTTGATACGCAGTATTTT
TRBJ2-1 TRBV5-1 NA NA CASSFQGYVSYNEQFF TGCGCCAGCAGCTTCCAGGGGTACGTTTCCTACAATGAGCAGTTCTTC
TRBJ2-1 TRBV5-1 NA once CASSLAVGLGENEQFF TGCGCCAGCAGCTTGGCCGTAGGCCTAGGCGAGAATGAGCAGTTCTTC
TRBJ1-1 TRBV10-3 TRBD1 NA CAISVDRAPNTEAFF TGTGCCATCAGTGTAGACAGGGCGCCGAACACTGAAGCTTTCTTT
TRBJ1-3 TRBV6-1 NA NA CASSEFGQTGNTIYF TGTGCCAGCAGTGAGTTCGGACAAACTGGAAACACCATATATTTT
TRBJ2-3 TRBV28 TRBD2 few CASSFSSSGGGTDTQYF TGTGCCAGCAGTTTTTCGTCTAGCGGGGGGGGCACAGATACGCAGTATTTT
TRBJ2-1 TRBV7-9 NA once CASSRSGSSYNEQFF TGTGCCAGCAGTCGTAGCGGTAGCTCCTACAATGAGCAGTTCTTC
TRBJ2-1 TRBV6-4 TRBD2 NA CASSDSSGSVYNEQFF TGTGCCAGCAGTGACTCGAGCGGGAGTGTCTACAATGAGCAGTTCTTC
TRBJ2-5 TRBV5-1 TRBD2 NA CASSFLAGEGEQYF TGCGCCAGCAGCTTCCTAGCGGGAGAAGGGGAGCAGTACTTC
TRBJ1-5 TRBV28 TRBD1 NA CASSLRLEGTGTLHF TGTGCCAGCAGTTTACGATTAGAGGGGACAGGCACCTTGCATTTT
TRBJ1-2 TRBV29-1 NA NA CSVDTGMGYGYTF TGCAGCGTTGATACGGGGATGGGCTATGGCTACACCTTC
TRBJ2-3 TRBV11-2 TRBD1 once CASSLYRGDTQYF TGTGCCAGCAGCTTATACAGGGGAGATACGCAGTATTTT
TRBJ1-5 TRBV19 TRBD1 NA CASSTGQGVKNQPQHF TGTGCCAGTAGTACCGGACAGGGGGTAAAGAATCAGCCCCAGCATTTT
TRBJ2-5 TRBV30 TRBD1 NA CAWSPPGQGAAETQYF TGTGCCTGGAGCCCCCCGGGACAGGGGGCCGCTGAGACCCAGTACTTC
TRBJ2-7 TRBV6-1 NA NA CASSAFTSGEQYF TGTGCCAGCAGTGCATTTACTTCAGGCGAGCAGTACTTC
TRBJ2-7 TRBV5-1 NA NA CASSLQGNNQQYF TGCGCCAGCAGCTTGCAGGGCAACAATCAGCAGTACTTC
TRBJ2-1 TRBV7-2 NA NA CASSATSGLGNNEQFF TGTGCCAGCAGCGCTACGAGCGGCTTGGGAAACAATGAGCAGTTCTTC
TRBJ1-2 TRBV5-1 NA NA CASSRARTENYGYTF TGCGCCAGCAGCAGAGCCCGGACAGAAAACTATGGCTACACCTTC
TRBJ2-3 TRBV2 TRBD2 once CASSETSGTDTQYF TGTGCCAGCAGTGAAACTAGCGGGACAGATACGCAGTATTTT
TRBJ2-7 TRBV11-2 NA NA CASSLDIYEQYF TGTGCCAGCAGCTTGGACATCTACGAGCAGTACTTC
TRBJ2-1 TRBV2 TRBD2 NA CASLTGTSGYNEQFF TGTGCCAGCTTAACCGGGACTAGCGGATACAATGAGCAGTTCTTC
TRBJ1-3 TRBV2 TRBD1 NA CASSDQGAPGNTIYF TGTGCCAGCAGTGACCAGGGGGCGCCCGGAAACACCATATATTTT
TRBJ1-1 TRBV21-1 NA NA CASSGLHQNTEAFF TGTGCCAGCAGCGGTTTACACCAGAACACTGAAGCTTTCTTT
TRBJ2-1 TRBV15 NA NA CATSRNRQTHSYNEQFF TGTGCCACCAGCAGGAACCGACAGACACACTCCTACAATGAGCAGTTCTTC
TRBJ1-1 TRBV19 NA NA CASSIDGIAGATEAFF TGTGCCAGTAGTATAGACGGGATCGCAGGGGCCACTGAAGCTTTCTTT
TRBJ2-7 TRBV15 NA once CATSRGTDEQYF TGTGCCACCAGCAGAGGAACGGACGAGCAGTACTTC
TRBJ1-5 TRBV2 NA NA CASLRSGNNQPQHF TGTGCCAGCCTGAGGTCGGGGAACAATCAGCCCCAGCATTTT
TRBJ2-7 TRBV1 NA once CTSSQIGREGLGGEQYF TGCACCAGCAGCCAGATAGGGCGGGAGGGCCTGGGGGGCGAGCAGTACTTC
TRBJ1-4 TRBV6-6 TRBD1 NA CASGTGARGEKLFF TGTGCCAGCGGAACAGGGGCTCGGGGTGAAAAACTGTTTTTT
TRBJ2-2 TRBV6-5 TRBD1 NA CASSLTGGSKTGELFF TGTGCCAGCAGTTTGACAGGGGGAAGTAAGACCGGGGAGCTGTTTTTT
TRBJ1-2 TRBV6-5 TRBD1 NA CASSYSRTGDYGYTF TGTGCCAGCAGTTACTCGAGGACAGGGGACTATGGCTACACCTTC
TRBJ1-5 TRBV27 NA NA CASSLRAGSYSNQPQHF TGTGCCAGCAGTTTACGTGCAGGGTCCTATAGCAATCAGCCCCAGCATTTT
TRBJ1-3 TRBV11-2 TRBD1 NA CASSLWTGPGNTIYF TGTGCCAGCAGCTTGTGGACAGGGCCTGGAAACACCATATATTTT
TRBJ1-1 TRBV13 NA once CASSFGRGNTEAFF TGTGCCAGCAGCTTTGGCAGGGGGAACACTGAAGCTTTCTTT
TRBJ2-1 TRBV2 NA few CASSRGLIGEQFF TGTGCCAGCAGTAGGGGACTTATTGGGGAGCAGTTCTTC
TRBJ2-7 TRBV6-1 NA NA CASSDYRERSYEQYF TGTGCCAGCAGTGATTACAGGGAGAGATCCTACGAGCAGTACTTC
TRBJ2-1 TRBV19 TRBD1 NA CASFDRGNEQFF TGTGCCAGTTTCGACAGGGGAAATGAGCAGTTCTTC
TRBJ2-3 TRBV4-2 NA NA CASSQRRTTSDTQYF TGTGCCAGCAGCCAGCGCCGTACCACTTCAGATACGCAGTATTTT
TRBJ2-7 TRBV19 NA NA CASSIGGSGSYEQYF TGTGCCAGTAGTATAGGCGGTTCGGGGTCCTACGAGCAGTACTTC
TRBJ2-7 TRBV6-5 TRBD2 NA CASSIGLAEGYEQYF TGTGCCAGCAGCATAGGACTAGCGGAGGGCTACGAGCAGTACTTC
TRBJ1-5 TRBV6-6 NA NA CASSYSGRDQPQHF TGTGCCAGCAGTTACTCTGGCAGGGATCAGCCCCAGCATTTT
TRBJ2-3 TRBV7-2 TRBD2 NA CASALSGRALIGTDTQYF TGTGCCAGCGCCCTTAGCGGGAGGGCTCTAATAGGCACAGATACGCAGTATTTT
TRBJ2-1 TRBV27 TRBD2 NA CASSSPPGTSQRNEQFF TGTGCCAGCAGCTCCCCCCCAGGGACTAGTCAGCGCAATGAGCAGTTCTTC
TRBJ1-1 TRBV28 NA NA CASIRNTEAFF TGTGCCAGCATCAGGAACACTGAAGCTTTCTTT
TRBJ1-5 TRBV4-1 TRBD1 NA CASSQGDRGDQPQHF TGCGCCAGCAGCCAAGGGGACAGGGGGGATCAGCCCCAGCATTTT
TRBJ2-2 TRBV28 TRBD2 NA CASLPGLAGVTGELFF TGTGCCAGTCTACCCGGACTAGCGGGAGTCACCGGGGAGCTGTTTTTT